These 9 T cell receptor beta chains were sequenced from one sample in a study of T cells in Graves' hyperthyroidism and ophthalmopathy. Template material for amplifying TCR beta CDR3 regions consisted of RNA transcripts. TCR CDR3 regions were first amplified by RT-PCR with HTBI primers. TCRdb itself ran the multiplex PCR reads through MiXCR, one entry per CDR3 protein. The sample contains 550,000 to 850,000 distinct CDR3 sequences, roughly 20% of which appear only once. Input material: blood. These receptors originate from a woman aged 45-59 years with Graves' hyperthyroidism that later progressed to Graves' ophthalmopathy.

This clonotype was seen repeatedly, ten times or more. The V call is TRBV12-3 or TRBV12-4, the J call TRBJ2-1; D is undetermined. The CDR3 has 15 amino acids. V was cut by 1 base and J by 0 bases, with 7 bases left in between. CDR3: CASSLDQSSYNEQFF. The CDR3 DNA follows: TGTGCCAGCAGTTTAGACCAGAGCTCCTACAATGAGCAGTTCTTC.

This clonotype has ten or more counts. CDR3 DNA sequence: TGCAGTGCTAGGGGGACTAGCGGGGGAACCTGGGAGACCCAGTACTTC. The encoded protein is CSARGTSGGTWETQYF. This rearrangement joins TRBV20-1 to TRBJ2-5, with 14 bases lining up with TRBD2. The CDR3 sequence is 16 residues long. Unmatched junction bases numbered 8, after V lost 3 bases and J lost 5 bases. Germline assignment: CDR1 DFQATT and CDR2 SNEGSKA (reference sequence).

About this clonotype: A read error may be the cause here, since a much bigger clone is one base away. The genes are TRBV6-1 and TRBJ1-5; no firm D call. The CDR3 covers 13 residues. Germline V gene sequence: CDR1 MNHNS, CDR2 SASEGT. The CDR3 DNA sequence: TGTGCCAGCAGTACGGGTTTAAATCGGCCCCAGCATTTT. Its protein is CASSTGLNRPQHF.

CDR3 nucleotides: TGTGCCAGCAGCCACCCGACTAGCGGGGCCAGACCCGGGGAGCTGTTTTTT. Residues: CASSHPTSGARPGELFF. V gene TRBV12-3 or TRBV12-4 combines with J gene TRBJ2-2, with 11 bases lining up with TRBD2. Trimming at V came to 6 bases and at J to 6 bases, leaving 12 bases not matched to a gene. This CDR3 spans 17 amino acids.

This clonotype was seen repeatedly, ten times or more. CDR3 sequence (DNA): TGTGCCAGCAGGACAGAGCCGTACCAAGAGACCCAGTACTTC. The encoded protein is CASRTEPYQETQYF. The chain combines TRBV12-3 or TRBV12-4 with TRBJ2-5; D is perhaps TRBD1 (5 bases). CDR3 size: 14 residues. V was pared by 6 bases and J by 0 bases, with 11 bases between.

CDR3 sequence: CASSLSWGLMGNQPQHF. DNA of the CDR3: TGCGCCAGCAGCCTAAGTTGGGGGTTGATGGGCAATCAGCCCCAGCATTTT. This chain uses TRBV4-1 with TRBJ1-5; a weak D match, TRBD1 (5 bases). The length of the CDR3 is 17 residues. Germline V gene data show CDR1 as MGHRA and CDR2 as YSYEKL. V dropped 4 bases and J dropped 2 bases, with 18 bases sitting between them.

This clonotype was counted ten times or more. This rearrangement joins TRBV5-1 to TRBJ1-1, with 9 bases fitting TRBD1. Looked up from germline, CDR1 is SGHRS and CDR2 is YFSETQ. Trimming took 4 bases from V and 1 from J; bases not matched to a gene: 8. The length of the CDR3 is 16 residues. The CDR3 is CASSQLNRGQNTEAFF. The CDR3 region has the DNA TGCGCCAGCAGCCAACTAAACAGGGGGCAGAACACTGAAGCTTTCTTT. Supplemented by reference TRBV5-1 and TRBJ1-1, the full variable domain reads KAGVTQTPRYLIKTRGQQVTLSCSPISGHRSVSWYQQTPGQGLQFLFEYFSETQRNKGNFPGRFSGRQFSNSRSEMNVSTLELGDSALYLCASSQLNRGQNTEAFFGQGTRLTVV.

This clonotype has at least ten counts. The chain links TRBV20-1 to TRBJ2-3, with TRBD2 matching 15 bases. Germline loops: CDR1 DFQATT, CDR2 SNEGSKA (reference sequence). The CDR3 runs 15 residues. V trimming: 6 bases; J trimming: 4 bases; junction bases outside the gene matches: 5. In nucleotides, the CDR3 is TGCAGTGCAAAAGGACTAGCGGGGGGGTCAGATACGCAGTATTTT. Its translation is CSAKGLAGGSDTQYF.

This clonotype was picked up many times. The CDR3, as DNA: TGTGCCAGCAGCCCCGGACAGGTGAAGTACCAAGAGACCCAGTACTTC. Its protein product is CASSPGQVKYQETQYF. The chain has TRBV11-2 and TRBJ2-5; 7 bases map to TRBD1. The germline gives CDR1 SGHAT, CDR2 FQNNGV. V lost 5 bases to trimming and J lost 0 bases; unmatched junction nucleotides: 9. The CDR3 totals 16 residues. The whole variable domain, filled in from reference TRBV11-2 and TRBJ2-5, reads EAGVAQSPRYKIIEKRQSVAFWCNPISGHATLYWYQQILGQGPKLLIQFQNNGVVDDSQLPKDRFSAERLKGVDSTLKIQPAKLEDSAVYLCASSPGQVKYQETQYFGPGTRLLVL.